The rows below give T cell receptor beta chains drawn from one sample of a study of shared T cell receptors in the human thymus. TCRdb's table, derived via immunoSEQ multiplex PCR, lists solely in-frame clones and lacks some. The sample contains hundreds of thousands of clones, approximately 88% of which appear only once. These data were likewise used in another study, on human thymus T cells.

The sequencing sample was made of thymocytes. The receptor set was obtained from a boy under three years old with a congenital heart defect. Each CDR3 is given with its conserved first and last residue.

v_call,cdr3_aa
TRBV29-1,CSALKLAGGPVGPYEQYF
TRBV5-6,CASSMGLAGVWSYNEQFF
TRBV7-2,CASRRRTDGSGQETQYF
TRBV9,CASSARLAKEGGRAYTQYF
TRBV25-1,CASSITDEQFF
TRBV10-3,CAISGWLGQGVRSGANVLTF
TRBV5-6,CASSFKGANGNTEAFF
TRBV5-1,CASSFSDTSSGANVLTF
TRBV10-1,CASSELNEQYF
TRBV4-2,CASSHSRTRDTGELFF
TRBV27,CASSLVGRTDTQYF
TRBV14,CASSPSKTGGDGYTF
TRBV7-3,CASSPSAGPSTDTQYF
TRBV6-6,CASSPAGGGTEAFF
TRBV14,CASSHTGGPPYEQYF
TRBV4-3,CASSQDGRGQGADEQYF
TRBV6-1,CASSELGQGGSGRGAFF
TRBV6-1,CASGGLAIRYNEQFF
TRBV5-6,CASSPAGTPIYGYTF
TRBV30,CALHRGHTQYF
TRBV10-1,CASGLGGELFF
TRBV6-6,CASSRTGALYEQYF